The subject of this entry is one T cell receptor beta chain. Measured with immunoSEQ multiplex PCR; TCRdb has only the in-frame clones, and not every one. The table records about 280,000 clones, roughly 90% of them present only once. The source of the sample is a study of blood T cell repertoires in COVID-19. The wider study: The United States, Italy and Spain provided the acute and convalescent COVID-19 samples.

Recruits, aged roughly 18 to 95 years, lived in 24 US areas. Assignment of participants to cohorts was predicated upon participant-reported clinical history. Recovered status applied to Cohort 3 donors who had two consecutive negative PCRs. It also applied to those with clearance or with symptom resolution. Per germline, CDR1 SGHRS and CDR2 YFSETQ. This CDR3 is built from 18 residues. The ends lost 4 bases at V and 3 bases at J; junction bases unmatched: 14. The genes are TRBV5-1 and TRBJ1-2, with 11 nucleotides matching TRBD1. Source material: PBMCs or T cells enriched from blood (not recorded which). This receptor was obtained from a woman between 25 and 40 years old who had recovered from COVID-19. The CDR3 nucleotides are TGCGCCAGCAGCCAACGTCCCGGGACAGGGGGGGTGGACTATGGCTACACCTTC. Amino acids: CASSQRPGTGGVDYGYTF.